The source of this T cell receptor beta chain is a study of blood T cell repertoires in COVID-19. Overall study context: Sample material is recorded as cDNA or gDNA derived from T cells, B-cell-depleted T cells, or PBMCs.

V gave up 1 base and J gave up 3 bases, with 6 bases separating them. Germline-derived CDR1 and CDR2 are KGHDR and SFDVKD. The CDR3 spans 14 residues. The data were produced by immunoSEQ multiplex PCR, yet TCRdb's version contains in-frame clones alone and is incomplete. The sample includes some 250,000 clones, approximately 85% seen only once; the top ten take 0.7% to 0.85%. This clonotype originated in a young woman with acute or convalescent COVID-19. The chain recombines TRBV24-1 with TRBJ2-1; D might be TRBD1 (5 bases). Sequencing input: peripheral blood. In DNA, the CDR3 is TGTGCCACCAGTGATTTTACAGGCTACAATGAGCAGTTCTTC. Protein product: CATSDFTGYNEQFF.